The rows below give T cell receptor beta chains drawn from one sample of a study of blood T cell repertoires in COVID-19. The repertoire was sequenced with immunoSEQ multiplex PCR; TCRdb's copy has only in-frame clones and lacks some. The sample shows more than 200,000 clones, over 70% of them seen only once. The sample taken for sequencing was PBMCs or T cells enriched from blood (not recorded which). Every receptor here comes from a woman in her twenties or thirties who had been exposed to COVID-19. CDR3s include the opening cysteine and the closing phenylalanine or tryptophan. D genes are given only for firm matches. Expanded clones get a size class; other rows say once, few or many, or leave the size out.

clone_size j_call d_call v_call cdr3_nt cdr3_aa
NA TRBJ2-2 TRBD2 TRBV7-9 TGTGCCAGCAGCTCCCAGGGGCGACTAGCGGGAGGGGCCGGGGAGCTGTTTTTT CASSSQGRLAGGAGELFF
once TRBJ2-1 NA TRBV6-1 TGTGCCAGCAGTGAAGCCTCCCGGGACACATACTACAATGAGCAGTTCTTC CASSEASRDTYYNEQFF
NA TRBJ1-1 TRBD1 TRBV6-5 TGTGCCAGCAGGGGACAGGTGGTCACTGAAGCTTTCTTT CASRGQVVTEAFF
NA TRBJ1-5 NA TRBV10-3 TGTGCCATCAGCCAGACAGGTAGCAATCAGCCCCAGCATTTT CAISQTGSNQPQHF
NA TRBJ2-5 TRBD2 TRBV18 TGTGCCAGCTCACCAAAGGGACTAGCGGACCAAGAGACCCAGTACTTC CASSPKGLADQETQYF
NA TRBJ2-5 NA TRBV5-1 TGCGCCAGCAGCTCCTTGACAGGCCTAGGGGAGACCCAGTACTTC CASSSLTGLGETQYF
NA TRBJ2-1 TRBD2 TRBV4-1 TGCGCCAGCAGCCAAGTGACTAGCGGGAGGAGGTTCTTC CASSQVTSGRRFF
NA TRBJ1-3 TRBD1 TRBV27 TGTGCCAGCAGCCGAACAGGGGTTGCCGGAAACACCATATATTTT CASSRTGVAGNTIYF
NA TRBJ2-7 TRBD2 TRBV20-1 TGCAGTGCTAGTGTTCCTAGCGGGAGGTCCTACGAGCAGTACTTC CSASVPSGRSYEQYF
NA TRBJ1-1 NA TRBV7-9 TGTGCCAGCAGCCTGGGGGGAGGGTCGAGCACTGAAGCTTTCTTT CASSLGGGSSTEAFF